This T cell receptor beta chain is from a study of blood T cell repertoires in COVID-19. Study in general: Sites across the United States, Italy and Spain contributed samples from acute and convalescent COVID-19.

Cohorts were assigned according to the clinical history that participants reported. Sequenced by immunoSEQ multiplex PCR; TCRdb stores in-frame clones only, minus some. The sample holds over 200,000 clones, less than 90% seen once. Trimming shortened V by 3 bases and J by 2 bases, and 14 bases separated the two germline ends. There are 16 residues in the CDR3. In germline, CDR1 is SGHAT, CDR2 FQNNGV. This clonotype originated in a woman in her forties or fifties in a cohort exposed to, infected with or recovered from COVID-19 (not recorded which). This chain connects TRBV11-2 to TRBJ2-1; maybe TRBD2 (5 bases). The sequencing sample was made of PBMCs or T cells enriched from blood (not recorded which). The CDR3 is CASSLLGRAAYNEQFF. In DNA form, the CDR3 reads TGTGCCAGCAGCTTGCTCGGGCGGGCCGCCTACAATGAGCAGTTCTTC. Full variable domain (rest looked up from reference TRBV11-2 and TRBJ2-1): EAGVAQSPRYKIIEKRQSVAFWCNPISGHATLYWYQQILGQGPKLLIQFQNNGVVDDSQLPKDRFSAERLKGVDSTLKIQPAKLEDSAVYLCASSLLGRAAYNEQFFGPGTRLTVL.